The clone carrying this TCR beta chain was counted at least ten times. Preparation of the TCRbeta library used unique molecular identifiers. One entry per CDR3 protein, called by TCRdb with MiXCR from the PCR reads. The repertoire holds 60,000 to 80,000 distinct CDR3 sequences, with 6% to 8% as singletons. These data originate in a study of T-cell reconstitution after alpha-beta-depleted transplantation in children. V lost 2 bases, J lost 2 bases, and 9 bases lay in between. The V gene's germline CDR1 is SEHNR and CDR2 FQNEAQ (reference sequence). This CDR3 contains 14 residues. The rearrangement links TRBV7-9 to TRBJ1-1; the D is unclear. The sequencing here drew on PBMCs from the stem cell graft donor, taken from the stem cell graft. The clonotype comes from a human donor who donated a stem cell graft to a child with acute lymphoblastic leukemia. The CDR3 coding sequence is TGTGCCAGCAGCTTATTTTACCCTAACACTGAAGCTTTCTTT. It specifies CASSLFYPNTEAFF.